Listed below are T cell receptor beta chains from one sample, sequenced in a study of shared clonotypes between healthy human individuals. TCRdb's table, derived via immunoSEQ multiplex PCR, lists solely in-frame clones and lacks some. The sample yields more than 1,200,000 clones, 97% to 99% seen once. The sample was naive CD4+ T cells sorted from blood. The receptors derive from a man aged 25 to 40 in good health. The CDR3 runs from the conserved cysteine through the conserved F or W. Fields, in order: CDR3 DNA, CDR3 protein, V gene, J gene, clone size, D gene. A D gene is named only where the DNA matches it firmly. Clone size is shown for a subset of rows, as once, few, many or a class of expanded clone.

TGTGCCAGCAGTTTAAGCCCAATGCTCGGTCCGGGATCCGATGAGCAGTTCTTC,CASSLSPMLGPGSDEQFF,TRBV28,TRBJ2-1,-,-
TGTGCCAGCAAACGGGACATCGACTCCTACAATGAGCAGTTCTTC,CASKRDIDSYNEQFF,TRBV25-1,TRBJ2-1,-,-
TGTGCCAGCAGTGACCTAGGGGCTGGGGCCAACGTCCTGACTTTC,CASSDLGAGANVLTF,TRBV2,TRBJ2-6,-,-
TGCGCCAGCAGCTCCGGGGTGGGGAATGAGCAGTTCTTC,CASSSGVGNEQFF,TRBV5-1,TRBJ2-1,-,-
TGTGCCAGTAGTATCTTCCCAGGATCAACTAATGAAAAACTGTTTTTT,CASSIFPGSTNEKLFF,TRBV19,TRBJ1-4,-,-
TGCGCCAGCAGCTTGGATAGGGGGAACACTGAAGCTTTCTTT,CASSLDRGNTEAFF,TRBV5-1,TRBJ1-1,-,-
TGTGCCAGCAGCCCGGGGAGGGCCGGGGAGACCCAGTACTTC,CASSPGRAGETQYF,TRBV11-2,TRBJ2-5,-,TRBD2
TGCGCCAGCAGTGCGGCTGGGGGGACTGGGGCCAACGTCCTGACTTTC,CASSAAGGTGANVLTF,TRBV5-1,TRBJ2-6,-,-
TGTGCCAGCAGGGTTCCAGGGGGCGATGGCTACACCTTC,CASRVPGGDGYTF,TRBV6-1,TRBJ1-2,-,TRBD1
TGCGCCAGCAGCCACACTCTGGGGGAGACCCAGTACTTC,CASSHTLGETQYF,TRBV4-1,TRBJ2-5,-,-
TGTGCCAGCAGTTTTGGGCAGAACTATGGCTACACCTTC,CASSFGQNYGYTF,TRBV27,TRBJ1-2,once,-
TGTGCCACCAGCAGCAGGGGGCGATTCTATGGCTACACCTTC,CATSSRGRFYGYTF,TRBV15,TRBJ1-2,once,TRBD1
TGTGTCAGAAGCTTGGGTAGCCAAGAGACCCAGTACTTC,CVRSLGSQETQYF,TRBV7-5,TRBJ2-5,-,-
TGTGCCAGTAGTGCGGGACTAGCGGGAGAGGATGAGCAGTACTTC,CASSAGLAGEDEQYF,TRBV19,TRBJ2-7,-,TRBD2
TGTGCCAGCAGTTTTTTCCGAGACAATGAGCAGTTCTTC,CASSFFRDNEQFF,TRBV28,TRBJ2-1,-,-
TGTGCCAGCAGCTTTCCGGGTCCCGGCCAAAGTTTTTACAATGAGCAGTTCTTC,CASSFPGPGQSFYNEQFF,TRBV7-9,TRBJ2-1,once,-
TGTGCCAGCAGTTTCACGAGTGAGCAGTTCTTC,CASSFTSEQFF,TRBV28,TRBJ2-1,-,-
TGTGCCAGCAGTCGTACAGGGCCGTCGGTGAGCACTGAAGCTTTCTTT,CASSRTGPSVSTEAFF,TRBV7-2,TRBJ1-1,-,-
TGCAGCGTTCTGAGACAGCTCCAAGAGACCCAGTACTTC,CSVLRQLQETQYF,TRBV29-1,TRBJ2-5,-,-
TGTGCCAGCAGTGGTTCGCAGGGCCCCATAAGCTACACCTTC,CASSGSQGPISYTF,TRBV6-1,TRBJ1-2,-,-
TGTGCCAGCAGTTTTGGGTCTTTTGGGGCCAACGTCCTGACTTTC,CASSFGSFGANVLTF,TRBV28,TRBJ2-6,once,-
TGCGCCAGCAGCCAACGGGAGGGAGAGGGTACGCAGTATTTT,CASSQREGEGTQYF,TRBV4-3,TRBJ2-3,-,TRBD2
TGTGCCAGCAGCTCGCCCAGGGACAGGGGATCCTACGAGCAGTACTTC,CASSSPRDRGSYEQYF,TRBV7-2,TRBJ2-7,once,TRBD1
TGTGCCAGCTCACCGCCACCTATAGCCCAGGGATTGGCAGATACGCAGTATTTT,CASSPPPIAQGLADTQYF,TRBV18,TRBJ2-3,-,-
TGCGCCAGCAGCCAATCAGGGGGCGGCCAAGAGACCCAGTACTTC,CASSQSGGGQETQYF,TRBV4-1,TRBJ2-5,once,TRBD1
TGTGCCAGCAGCGCTGGGACAGAGAACATTCAGTACTTC,CASSAGTENIQYF,TRBV9,TRBJ2-4,-,TRBD1
TGTGCCAGCTCATCGGACAGACCTCCACTAACAGATACGCAGTATTTT,CASSSDRPPLTDTQYF,TRBV18,TRBJ2-3,-,-
TGTGCCAGCAATGGACTAGCGGGGACCTACGAGCAGTACTTC,CASNGLAGTYEQYF,TRBV2,TRBJ2-7,-,TRBD2
TGCGCCAGCAGTGGGACTAGCGGAATTGGCACGCAGTATTTT,CASSGTSGIGTQYF,TRBV10-1,TRBJ2-3,once,TRBD2
TGTGCCAGCAGCAGGGAACCTTCTCTTAATGAAAAACTGTTTTTT,CASSREPSLNEKLFF,TRBV2,TRBJ1-4,-,-
TGCGCCAGCAGTGTTAGTCTCGGGAATGAGCAGTTCTTC,CASSVSLGNEQFF,TRBV10-1,TRBJ2-1,-,-
TGTGCCAGCAGCCGGGGCACAGATACGCAGTATTTT,CASSRGTDTQYF,TRBV7-2,TRBJ2-3,once,-